Sequencing of this T cell receptor (beta chain) was carried out in a study of beta chain features in type 1 diabetes. Across the study: Cell yields, gender and age were comparable in patients and healthy donors.

Note on this clone: Antigen: not known.

The V end lost 4 bases, the J end lost 1 base, and 17 bases lay between the germline ends. The CDR3 is 16 amino acids. Germline V gene data show CDR1 as GTSNPN and CDR2 as SVGIG (reference sequence). Study-level findings and limits: Patients showed naive, central memory and Treg TCRB repertoires that appeared more similar than those of healthy donors.

Each population that was sorted was more than 95% pure. Of the isolated RNA, all was reverse transcribed, and so the sequenced material was expressed TCRB transcripts. An average of about 3.57 million reads was obtained for naive, central memory and regulatory T cell samples. TCRdb's copy holds only in-frame clones and misses some; the assay was immunoSEQ multiplex PCR. The table has under 450,000 clones, around 13% seen once. The specimen was naive CD4+ T cells from blood. This TCR was sampled from a man aged 30-40 years in good health. The genes are TRBV30 and TRBJ2-1, with no clear D. The CDR3 reads CAWISVSGRSYNEQFF. As DNA, the CDR3 is TGTGCCTGGATTTCGGTTTCGGGCCGGTCCTACAATGAGCAGTTCTTC.